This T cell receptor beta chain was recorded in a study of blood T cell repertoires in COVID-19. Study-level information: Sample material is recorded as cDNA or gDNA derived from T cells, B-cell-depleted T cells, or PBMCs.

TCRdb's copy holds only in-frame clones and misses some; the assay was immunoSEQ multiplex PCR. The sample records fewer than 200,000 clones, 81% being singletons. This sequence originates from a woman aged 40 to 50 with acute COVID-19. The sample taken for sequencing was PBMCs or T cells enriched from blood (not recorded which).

CDR3 protein: CASRGGWGAGELFF. As DNA, the CDR3 is TGTGCCAGCAGAGGGGGTTGGGGAGCCGGGGAGCTGTTTTTT. The chain uses TRBV27 and TRBJ2-2, with D perhaps matching TRBD1 (6 bases). The CDR3 totals 14 residues. Trimming removed 6 bases at V and 6 bases at J, with 14 bases between. Germline V gives CDR1 MNHEY, CDR2 SMNVEV (reference sequence).